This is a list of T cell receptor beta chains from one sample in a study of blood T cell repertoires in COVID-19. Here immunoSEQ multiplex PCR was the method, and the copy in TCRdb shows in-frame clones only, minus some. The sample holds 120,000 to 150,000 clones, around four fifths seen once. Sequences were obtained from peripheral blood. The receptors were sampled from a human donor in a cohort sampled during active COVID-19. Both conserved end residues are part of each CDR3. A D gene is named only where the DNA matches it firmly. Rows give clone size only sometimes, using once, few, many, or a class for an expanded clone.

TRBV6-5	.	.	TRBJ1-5	TGTGCCAGCAGAGCCGGGATCACTGCGCGTCAGCCCCAGCATTTT	CASRAGITARQPQHF
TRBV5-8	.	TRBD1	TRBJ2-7	TGTGCCAGCAGTCCCGGGACAGGGTTGGGGTCCCACGAGCAGTACTTC	CASSPGTGLGSHEQYF
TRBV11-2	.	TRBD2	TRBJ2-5	TGTGCCAGCAGCGCAGACCTTAAGCGGGGGGGAAAAGAGACCCAGTACTTC	CASSADLKRGGKETQYF
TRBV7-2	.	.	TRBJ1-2	TGTGCCAGCAGCCCCCAGGGAATTGGCTACACCTTC	CASSPQGIGYTF
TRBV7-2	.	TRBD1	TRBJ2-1	TGTGCCAGCAGCTCCGGGACAGGGGGTTACAATGAGCAGTTCTTC	CASSSGTGGYNEQFF
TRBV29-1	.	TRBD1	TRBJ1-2	TGCAGCGGATTGACAGGGATCTATGGCTACACCTTC	CSGLTGIYGYTF
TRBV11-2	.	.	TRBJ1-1	TGTGCCAGCAGCCAGACTTACTCACTAACCTATACTGAAGCTTTCTTT	CASSQTYSLTYTEAFF
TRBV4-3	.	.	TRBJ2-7	TGCGCCAGCAGCCAAGGAAGAGGCCCCTCCGGGCAGTACTTC	CASSQGRGPSGQYF
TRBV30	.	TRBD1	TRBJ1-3	TGTGCCTGGAGTGTACCACGGTTGGGACAGAAGGTTTTGTCCTCTGGAAACACCATATATTTT	CAWSVPRLGQKVLSSGNTIYF
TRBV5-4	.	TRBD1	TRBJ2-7	TGTGCCAGCAGCTCTCGACAGGGGGCAGAGGAGCAGTACTTC	CASSSRQGAEEQYF
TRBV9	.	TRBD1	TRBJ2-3	TGTGCCAGCAGCGTAGAGGGGGCCAGCACAGATACGCAGTATTTT	CASSVEGASTDTQYF
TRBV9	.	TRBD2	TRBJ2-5	TGTGCCAGCAGCGTAGCGGGCTCGGCTAGCGGGGGACAAGAGACCCAGTACTTC	CASSVAGSASGGQETQYF
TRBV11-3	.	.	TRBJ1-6	TGTGCCAGCAGCTTCTCAGGTTTTCAGAATAATTCACCCCTCCACTTT	CASSFSGFQNNSPLHF
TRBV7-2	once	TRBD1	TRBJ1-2	TGTGCCAGCAGCATATATACAGGGGGCGGGGATGGCTACACCTTC	CASSIYTGGGDGYTF
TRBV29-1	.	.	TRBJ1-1	TGCAGGTGTGAGGTGAACACTGAAGCTTTCTTT	CRCEVNTEAFF
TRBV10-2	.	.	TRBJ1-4	TGCGCCAGCAGTGTGGCCGCAACTAATGAAAAACTGTTTTTT	CASSVAATNEKLFF
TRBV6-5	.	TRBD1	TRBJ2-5	TGTGCCAGCAGGACGGGACAGGGCGCTAGTTTGACCCAGTACTTC	CASRTGQGASLTQYF
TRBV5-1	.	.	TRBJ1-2	TGCGCCAGCAGCTTGGGGACACATGATGGCTACACCTTC	CASSLGTHDGYTF
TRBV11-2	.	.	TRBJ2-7	TGTGCCAGCAGCTTTGACAGCTTCTACTACGAGCAGTACTTC	CASSFDSFYYEQYF
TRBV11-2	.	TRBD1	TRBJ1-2	TGTGCCAGCAGCAGGGACAGCTATGGCTACACCTTC	CASSRDSYGYTF
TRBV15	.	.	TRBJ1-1	TGTGCCACCAGCAAAGAGCCGGGGTCCACTGAAGCTTTCTTT	CATSKEPGSTEAFF
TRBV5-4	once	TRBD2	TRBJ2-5	TGTGCCAGCAGTTCAGCGGGGGGGCCCTCAGAGACCCAGTACTTC	CASSSAGGPSETQYF
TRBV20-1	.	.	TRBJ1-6	TGCAGTGCTAGTCCTAGCAGGGGTGATTCACCCCTCCACTTT	CSASPSRGDSPLHF
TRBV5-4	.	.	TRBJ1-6	TGTGCCAGCAGCTTATCTGGCAGGGATAATTCACCCCTCCACTTT	CASSLSGRDNSPLHF
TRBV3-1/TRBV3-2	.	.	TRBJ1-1	TGTGCCAGCAGCCAAGAATACTTATCAGGGAGGGGCACTGAAGCTTTCTTT	CASSQEYLSGRGTEAFF
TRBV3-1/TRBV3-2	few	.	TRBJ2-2	TGTGCCAGCAGTTTGACTAGCACCGGGGAGCTGTTTTTT	CASSLTSTGELFF
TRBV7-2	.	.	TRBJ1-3	TGTGCCAGCAGCTTAGCTACAGGGTTACCTGGAAACACCATATATTTT	CASSLATGLPGNTIYF
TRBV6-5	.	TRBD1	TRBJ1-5	TGTGCCAGCTCCTCAGGGGGCGCGGCCCAGCATTTT	CASSSGGAAQHF
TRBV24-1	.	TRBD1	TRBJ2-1	TGTGCCACCAGTGTCCCCCCTGGGGACAGGGCTGGCAATGAGCAGTTCTTC	CATSVPPGDRAGNEQFF
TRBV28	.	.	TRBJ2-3	TGTGCCAGCAGTTTATCACCCGGACTGGGCTCTAGCACAGATACGCAGTATTTT	CASSLSPGLGSSTDTQYF
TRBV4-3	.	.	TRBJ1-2	TGCGCCAGCAGCCAAGTAGGGCTGGGGCAGGGGTATGGCTACACCTTC	CASSQVGLGQGYGYTF
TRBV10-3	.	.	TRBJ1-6	TGTGCCATCAGTGGAACAGGGACTAATTCACCCCTCCACTTT	CAISGTGTNSPLHF
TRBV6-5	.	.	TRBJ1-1	TGTGCCAGCAGTTACTCTTTGAGGGTTGATCGCATTGAAGCTTTCTTT	CASSYSLRVDRIEAFF
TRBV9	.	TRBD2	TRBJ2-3	TGTGCCAGCAGCGTAGCGGCCGGGACTAGCGGGGGGCTGACAGATACGCAGTATTTT	CASSVAAGTSGGLTDTQYF
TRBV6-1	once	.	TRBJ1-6	TGTGCCAGCAGTGGGGGGGAAAGCTCCTATAATTCACCCCTCCACTTT	CASSGGESSYNSPLHF
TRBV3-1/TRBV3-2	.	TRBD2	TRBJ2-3	TGTGCCAGCAGGCCCCGGGGGGGGAGCTTCGATACGCAGTATTTT	CASRPRGGSFDTQYF
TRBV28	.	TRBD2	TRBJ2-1	TGTGCCAGCAGTACCCTAGCGGGGGCACGGAGTGAGCAGTTCTTC	CASSTLAGARSEQFF
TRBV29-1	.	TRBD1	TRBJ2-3	TGCAGCGTTCGGGACAGGGGTAGCACAGATACGCAGTATTTT	CSVRDRGSTDTQYF
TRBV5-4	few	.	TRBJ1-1	TGTGCCAGCAGCAGGGACATAACGAACACTGAAGCTTTCTTT	CASSRDITNTEAFF
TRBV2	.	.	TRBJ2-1	TGTGCCAGCATCCCCGGGGGTTTCCCCGTGGATGAGCAGTTCTTC	CASIPGGFPVDEQFF
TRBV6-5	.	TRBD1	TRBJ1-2	TGTGCCAGCAGAGAGACAGGGGGGAAAGTCTATGGCTACACCTTC	CASRETGGKVYGYTF
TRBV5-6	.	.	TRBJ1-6	TGTGCCAGCAGCTTGGCCGGGGACTGGGATTCACCCCTCCACTTT	CASSLAGDWDSPLHF
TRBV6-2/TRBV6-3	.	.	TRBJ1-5	TGTGCCAGCAGTTACAGGCGGGGGGATCAGCCCCAGCATTTT	CASSYRRGDQPQHF
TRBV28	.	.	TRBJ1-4	TGTGCCAGCAGTGGGGGGGACATTAATGAAAAACTGTTTTTT	CASSGGDINEKLFF
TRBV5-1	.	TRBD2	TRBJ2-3	TGCGCCAGCAGCTTGGGGACTAGCGGAAGCACAGATACGCAGTATTTT	CASSLGTSGSTDTQYF
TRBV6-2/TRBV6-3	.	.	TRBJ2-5	TGTGCCAGCAGTCGAACGATCGCGCGTGAAGAGACCCAGTACTTC	CASSRTIAREETQYF
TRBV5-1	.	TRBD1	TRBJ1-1	TGCGCCAGCAGCTCGGACAGGGGACTAAACACTGAAGCTTTCTTT	CASSSDRGLNTEAFF
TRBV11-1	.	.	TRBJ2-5	TGTGCCAGCAGCTTAGGACAGAGGGAGACCCAGTACTTC	CASSLGQRETQYF